The 5 T cell receptor beta chains listed next were all sequenced from one sample in a study of cytotoxic CD8 clonotypes in ibrutinib-treated CLL. Assay used: immunoSEQ multiplex PCR; TCRdb lists only in-frame clones, some missing. The sample has about 140,000 clones, 70% to 90% seen once. This sample comprised PBMCs, obtained after 36 months of ibrutinib treatment. These receptors were taken from a human donor with chronic lymphocytic leukemia.

Many counts were recorded for this clone. This chain uses TRBV19 with TRBJ2-1; TRBD2 agrees at 9 bases. CDR3 length equals 15 residues. CDR1 is LNHDA and CDR2 is SQIVND in the germline V gene (reference sequence). V trimming: 3 bases; J trimming: 10 bases; junction bases outside the gene matches: 10. CDR3 loop: CASSMGLAGREEQFF. The CDR3 DNA is TGTGCCAGTAGTATGGGTCTAGCGGGACGAGAGGAGCAGTTCTTC.

The chain carries TRBV4-1 and TRBJ2-7; maybe TRBD2 (6 bases). V was clipped by 0 bases and J by 3 bases, with 21 bases between them. This CDR3 spans 18 amino acids. Germline CDR1 is MGHRA and CDR2 is YSYEKL. The CDR3 reads CASSQDDREYIIDYEQYF. The CDR3 DNA sequence: TGCGCCAGCAGCCAAGATGACCGGGAGTACATCATCGACTACGAGCAGTACTTC.

A single count supports this clone. V gene TRBV7-9 combines with J gene TRBJ2-2; TRBD2 agrees at 10 bases. Unmatched junction bases numbered 6, after V lost 4 bases and J lost 7 bases. CDR1 is SEHNR and CDR2 is FQNEAQ in the germline V gene (reference sequence). This CDR3 is 15 amino acids long. As DNA, the CDR3 is TGTGCCAGCAGCTCGCCGGGACTAGCGCGCGGGGAGCTGTTTTTT. Translated, it gives CASSSPGLARGELFF.

A note on this clone: Different DNA sequences within this sample yield the same CDR3. The chain has TRBV18 and TRBJ2-7; D is possibly TRBD1 or TRBD2 (5 bases each). Per germline, CDR1 KGHSH and CDR2 LQKENI. Trimming stripped 3 bases from V and 3 bases from J, with 9 bases between. The CDR3 is 13 amino acids. CDR3 sequence reads: CASSPWDLYEQYF. The CDR3 DNA follows: TGTGCCAGCTCACCCTGGGACCTCTACGAGCAGTACTTC.

The chain carries TRBV5-6 and TRBJ1-4; D is ambiguous. This CDR3 is built from 15 residues. Trimming stripped 4 bases from V and 3 bases from J, with 13 bases between. CDR1 is SGHDT and CDR2 is YYEEEE in the germline V gene. The CDR3 sequence is CASSPPRTSNEKLFF. The CDR3 region has the DNA TGTGCCAGCAGCCCTCCGAGGACCTCTAATGAAAAACTGTTTTTT.